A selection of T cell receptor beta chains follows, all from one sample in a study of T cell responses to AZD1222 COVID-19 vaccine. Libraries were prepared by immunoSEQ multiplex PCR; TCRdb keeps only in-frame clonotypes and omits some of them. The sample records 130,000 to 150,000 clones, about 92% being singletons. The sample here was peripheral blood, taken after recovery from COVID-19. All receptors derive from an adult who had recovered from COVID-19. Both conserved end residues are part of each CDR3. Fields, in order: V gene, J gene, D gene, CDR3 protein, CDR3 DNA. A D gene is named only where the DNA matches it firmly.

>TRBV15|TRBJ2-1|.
CATSRDLDEQFF
TGTGCCACCAGCAGAGACCTAGATGAGCAGTTCTTC
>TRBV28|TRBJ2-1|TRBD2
CASSFSSGSYNEQFF
TGTGCCAGCAGTTTTTCTAGCGGGAGCTACAATGAGCAGTTCTTC
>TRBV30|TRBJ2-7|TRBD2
CAWSLRSGSGSYEQYF
TGTGCCTGGAGCCTACGTAGCGGGAGTGGGTCCTACGAGCAGTACTTC
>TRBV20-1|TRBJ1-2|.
CSASVRVSYGYTF
TGCAGTGCTAGTGTGAGGGTCTCCTATGGCTACACCTTC
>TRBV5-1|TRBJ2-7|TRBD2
CASSLTGRTYEQYF
TGCGCCAGCAGCTTGACCGGGAGGACCTACGAGCAGTACTTC
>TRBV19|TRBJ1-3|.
CASSMGAVSGNTIYF
TGTGCCAGTAGTATGGGTGCAGTCTCTGGAAACACCATATATTTT
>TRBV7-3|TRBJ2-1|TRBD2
CASSAGLAGGGQFF
TGTGCCAGCAGCGCAGGACTAGCGGGAGGGGGACAGTTCTTC
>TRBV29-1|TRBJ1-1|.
CSGGTLGKAEAFF
TGCAGCGGTGGGACCCTCGGTAAGGCTGAAGCTTTCTTT
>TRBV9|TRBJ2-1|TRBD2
CASSVGLTLSGNYNEQFF
TGTGCCAGCAGCGTGGGTTTAACGCTTAGCGGGAACTACAATGAGCAGTTCTTC
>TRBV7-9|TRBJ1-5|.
CASSLSQGNQPQHF
TGTGCCAGCAGCTTATCCCAGGGTAATCAGCCCCAGCATTTT
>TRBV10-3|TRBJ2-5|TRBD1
CAISEFSQGEETQYF
TGTGCCATCAGTGAGTTCTCCCAGGGGGAAGAGACCCAGTACTTC
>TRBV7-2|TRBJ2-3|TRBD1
CASSLTWAQGARMDTQYF
TGTGCCAGCAGCTTAACCTGGGCGCAGGGGGCGCGAATGGATACGCAGTATTTT
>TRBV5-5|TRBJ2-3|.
CASSLVMGIDWADTQYF
TGTGCCAGCAGCTTGGTGATGGGAATAGATTGGGCAGATACGCAGTATTTT
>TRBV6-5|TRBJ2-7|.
CASSRYGQGYEQYF
TGTGCCAGCAGCCGTTATGGGCAGGGGTACGAGCAGTACTTC
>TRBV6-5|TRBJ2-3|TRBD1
CASTGGDRVTDTQYF
TGTGCCAGCACCGGCGGGGACAGGGTGACAGATACGCAGTATTTT
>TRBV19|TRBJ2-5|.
CASSIELGRDQETQYF
TGTGCCAGTAGTATAGAACTGGGCAGGGACCAAGAGACCCAGTACTTC